This TCR beta chain was identified in a study of cytomegalovirus exposure and HLA in healthy donors. CDR1 and CDR2 from the germline V gene are MDHEN and SYDVKM. V shed 6 bases, J shed 0 bases, and the junction held 7 bases outside the gene matches. The CDR3 sequence is 15 residues long. In this sample, this clone turned up once. Its specificity is unknown. Donors showed nominal health when sampled, although they likely had unrecorded immune exposures. PCR used 60 Vbeta primers and 13 Jbeta primers. TCRdb's table, derived via immunoSEQ multiplex PCR, lists solely in-frame clones and lacks some. This table has 120,000 or so clones, 80% appearing once. General study points: HLA allele associations emerged for around 15,000 TCR beta sequences in a later analysis, at 0.05 false discovery rate. While the bulk of TCR sequences proved rare, some public TCRs turned up in many donors.

The TCR comes from a man aged 25-40 years in good health and CMV-seropositive. What was sequenced was PBMCs. The chain uses TRBV28 and TRBJ1-2; 7 nucleotides line up with TRBD1. In DNA form, the CDR3 reads TGTGCCAGCAGGGCCCGGGACAGTTCTAACTATGGCTACACCTTC. Protein: CASRARDSSNYGYTF.